A selection of T cell receptor beta chains follows, all from one sample in a study of memory B cells and T cells in multiple sclerosis. Which antigens these TCRs recognize remains unknown. Profiling relied on immunoSEQ multiplex PCR, and the TCRdb table lists in-frame clones only, not all of them. The table lists about 32,000 clones, about 82% of them singletons, with approximately 2.6% in the top ten. The source material was PBMCs from blood kept in culture. These receptors all stem from a human donor with multiple sclerosis. CDR3s leave out the opening cysteine and the closing phenylalanine or tryptophan. D genes are given only for firm matches.

v_call: TRBV28
d_call: TRBD1
cdr3_aa: ASRGDRGSRGKSGYT

v_call: TRBV7-9
d_call: .
cdr3_aa: ASSLIGAATGELF

v_call: TRBV23-1
d_call: TRBD1
cdr3_aa: ASSQPWDRGYNEQF

v_call: TRBV7-8
d_call: .
cdr3_aa: ASSLELTYEQY

v_call: TRBV19
d_call: TRBD1
cdr3_aa: ASREPEGDRAHNEQF

v_call: TRBV4-2
d_call: TRBD1
cdr3_aa: ASSQEGTGSLTGNTIY

v_call: TRBV21-1
d_call: .
cdr3_aa: ASSRKGARAGELF

v_call: TRBV5-1
d_call: TRBD2
cdr3_aa: ASSFGLAGQETQY

v_call: TRBV27
d_call: .
cdr3_aa: ASSLSAGGRNTIY

v_call: TRBV4-1
d_call: .
cdr3_aa: ASSQVSSFRVNEQF

v_call: TRBV5-1
d_call: TRBD1
cdr3_aa: ASSRDSPNYGYT

v_call: TRBV13
d_call: .
cdr3_aa: ASSFSTGGKLF

v_call: TRBV2
d_call: TRBD2
cdr3_aa: ASSEQTSGTYEQY

v_call: TRBV11-2
d_call: .
cdr3_aa: ASSFADGPRTQY

v_call: TRBV27
d_call: TRBD1
cdr3_aa: ASTNRGTESNTEAF

v_call: TRBV5-1
d_call: TRBD2
cdr3_aa: ASRPGLASASSYEQY

v_call: TRBV28
d_call: .
cdr3_aa: ASSFNREAF

v_call: TRBV2
d_call: .
cdr3_aa: ASKAWAAYNEQF

v_call: TRBV19
d_call: TRBD1
cdr3_aa: ASSFGTGYYGYT

v_call: TRBV5-4
d_call: TRBD2
cdr3_aa: ASSVGTSGGYEQY

v_call: TRBV6-1
d_call: .
cdr3_aa: ASLFRGGAQPQH

v_call: TRBV6-5
d_call: .
cdr3_aa: ASSYGGSYEQY

v_call: TRBV10-1
d_call: .
cdr3_aa: ASSDSASTDTQY

v_call: TRBV19
d_call: .
cdr3_aa: ASSTYGYT

v_call: TRBV4-1
d_call: .
cdr3_aa: ASSQDLQGDTQY

v_call: TRBV6-4
d_call: .
cdr3_aa: ASSDSIFTDTQY

v_call: TRBV6-5
d_call: .
cdr3_aa: ASSEVTGNTEAF

v_call: TRBV7-9
d_call: TRBD1
cdr3_aa: ASRIGGFTGELF

v_call: TRBV19
d_call: .
cdr3_aa: ATREFSGANVLT

v_call: TRBV18
d_call: .
cdr3_aa: ASSPSNTEAF

v_call: TRBV7-3
d_call: TRBD1
cdr3_aa: ASSYTGGQETQY